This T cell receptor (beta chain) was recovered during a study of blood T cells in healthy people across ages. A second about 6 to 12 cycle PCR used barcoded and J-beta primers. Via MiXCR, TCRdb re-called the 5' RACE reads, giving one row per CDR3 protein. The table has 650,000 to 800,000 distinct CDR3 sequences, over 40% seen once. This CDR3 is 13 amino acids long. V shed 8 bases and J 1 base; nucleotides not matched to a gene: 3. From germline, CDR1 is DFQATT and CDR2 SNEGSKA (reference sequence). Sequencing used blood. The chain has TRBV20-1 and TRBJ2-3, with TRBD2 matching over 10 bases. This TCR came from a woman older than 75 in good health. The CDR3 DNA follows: TGCAGTACGAGCGGGAGGGGCACAGATACGCAGTATTTT. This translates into CSTSGRGTDTQYF.